The 24 T cell receptor beta chains in this list originate from one sample, sequenced in a study of T-cell reconstitution after alpha-beta-depleted transplantation in children. Construction of the TCRbeta library involved unique molecular identifiers. TCRdb reanalysed the PCR reads using MiXCR and keeps one entry per CDR3 protein. Of fewer than 250,000 distinct CDR3 sequences listed, over 15% are singletons. The sample in question was PBMCs, mostly from graft donor cells, obtained 360 days after TCRalphabeta/CD19-depleted stem cell transplant. These receptors all stem from a male patient between 2 and 10 years old who had a stem cell transplant for acute lymphoblastic leukemia, so the T cells may come from the graft donor.

The sample holds a few counts of this clonotype. The chain carries TRBV6-2 or TRBV6-3 and TRBJ2-7; D possibly matches TRBD1 or TRBD2 (5 bases each). Germline lookup yields CDR1 MNHEY and CDR2 SVGEGT. This CDR3 contains 15 residues. Trimming took off 4 bases at V and 2 bases at J, with 15 bases between the two ends. In nucleotides, the CDR3 is TGTGCCAGCAGTTCGGGGCTGGCCGCGACCTACGAGCAGTACTTC. Translated, it gives CASSSGLAATYEQYF.

Ten or more counts support this clonotype. The rearrangement uses TRBV10-3 and TRBJ2-5; D may be TRBD2 (6 bases). The CDR3 contains 15 residues. Between the trimmed V and J ends, which lost 7 bases and 2 bases, there was a span of 17 bases. In germline, CDR1 is ENHRY, CDR2 SYGVKD. The CDR3 bases are TGTGCCATCAAGCGGGCCCAGTTCCCGCAAGAGACCCAGTACTTC. Encoded protein: CAIKRAQFPQETQYF.

This clonotype showed up just a few times. V and J are TRBV25-1 and TRBJ2-1, with D tentatively TRBD1 or TRBD2 (6 bases each). Germline V lookup: CDR1 MGHDK, CDR2 SYGVNS. The CDR3 length is 12 residues. The V end lost 9 bases, the J end lost 6 bases, and 12 bases lay between the germline ends. CDR3 in amino acids: CASRGAGNEQFF. The CDR3 region has the DNA TGTGCCAGTAGGGGGGCAGGCAATGAGCAGTTCTTC.

This clonotype occurred many times. The V call is TRBV7-3, the J call TRBJ2-1; 8 nucleotides align to TRBD2. Germline CDR1 is SGHTA and CDR2 is FQGTGA. The V and J ends lost 2 bases and 3 bases, in that order; junction bases with no gene match: 3. The CDR3 length is 15 residues. The CDR3 region is CASSLRRGDYNEQFF. DNA of the CDR3: TGTGCCAGCAGCTTACGGCGGGGGGACTACAATGAGCAGTTCTTC.

This sequence joins TRBV12-3 or TRBV12-4 and TRBJ1-5; TRBD1 is a possible D gene (6 bases). The CDR3 has 15 residues. V was cut by 6 bases and J by 3 bases, with 15 bases left in between. The CDR3 is CASSQEQGTNQPQHF. In DNA, the CDR3 is TGTGCCAGCAGCCAAGAGCAGGGGACCAATCAGCCCCAGCATTTT.

This clonotype was observed a few times. CDR3 nucleotide sequence: TGTGCCAGCAGTTTATGGGGACAGGGCTCCGAGCAGTACTTC. As protein: CASSLWGQGSEQYF. This chain uses TRBV12-3 or TRBV12-4 with TRBJ2-7; 9 bases agree with TRBD1. Losses at the gene ends were 2 bases for V and 6 bases for J; bases not matched to a gene: 5. The length of the CDR3 is 14 residues.

The chain carries TRBV3-1 and TRBJ2-7; TRBD1 or TRBD2 may be the D gene (5 bases each). V was cut by 1 base and J by 11 bases, with 12 bases left in between. Germline V gives CDR1 LGHDT, CDR2 YNNKEL (reference sequence). The length of the CDR3 is 12 residues. The CDR3 sequence: CASSQGIVGEYF. Written as DNA, the CDR3 is TGTGCCAGCAGCCAAGGAATAGTGGGGGAGTACTTC.

This clonotype came up many times. The rearrangement uses TRBV20-1 and TRBJ1-1; D not certain. Trimming left V 5 bases short and J 0 bases short, with 10 bases between. Germline V gene lookup returns CDR1 DFQATT and CDR2 SNEGSKA (reference sequence). CDR3 length: 13 amino acids. This CDR3 reads CSAESVLNTEAFF. The CDR3 nucleotides read TGCAGTGCTGAGTCCGTCCTGAACACTGAAGCTTTCTTT.

The rearrangement links TRBV11-2 to TRBJ2-1, with no clear D. V was clipped by 5 bases and J by 2 bases, with 13 bases between them. This CDR3 comprises 15 residues. The V gene's germline CDR1 is SGHAT and CDR2 FQNNGV. DNA for the CDR3: TGTGCCAGCAGCCTCCACTCGGGCCCCTACAATGAGCAGTTCTTC. Translating it yields CASSLHSGPYNEQFF.

The rearrangement joins TRBV7-8 to TRBJ2-2; 7 nucleotides match TRBD2. The CDR3 sequence is 19 residues long. Per the germline V gene, CDR1 is SGHVS and CDR2 is FQNEAQ. V was clipped by 1 base and J by 4 bases; unmatched bases: 15. The CDR3 loop reads CASSLVLPSGSHPTGELFF. The CDR3 DNA is TGTGCCAGCAGCTTAGTCCTCCCTAGCGGATCTCACCCCACCGGGGAGCTGTTTTTT. Based on the CDR3 plus reference TRBV7-8 and TRBJ2-2, the full variable domain is GAGVSQSPRYKVAKRGQDVALRCDPISGHVSLFWYQQALGQGPEFLTYFQNEAQLDKSGLPSDRFFAERPEGSVSTLKIQRTQQEDSAVYLCASSLVLPSGSHPTGELFFGEGSRLTVL.

This clonotype has at least ten counts. The genes are TRBV5-1 and TRBJ2-3, with TRBD2 as a possible D gene (5 bases). Trimming stripped 4 bases from V and 1 base from J, with 19 bases between. Germline V lookup: CDR1 SGHRS, CDR2 YFSETQ. The CDR3 spans 17 residues. The CDR3 reads CASSNRWETFGTDTQYF. The CDR3 DNA reads as TGCGCCAGCAGCAACCGCTGGGAGACTTTCGGCACAGATACGCAGTATTTT.

The chain uses TRBV12-3 or TRBV12-4 and TRBJ2-7, with no clear D. Trimming pared 5 bases from V and 2 bases from J, leaving 10 bases between. The CDR3 has 13 amino acids. The CDR3 bases are TGTGCCAGCAGTGGTGACCAGACCTACGAGCAGTACTTC. This encodes CASSGDQTYEQYF.

This clonotype has at least ten counts. The chain uses TRBV20-1 and TRBJ1-5; D is ambiguous. This CDR3 is built from 13 residues. Germline values: CDR1 DFQATT, CDR2 SNEGSKA (reference sequence). V lost 3 bases and J lost 5, with 11 bases in between. CDR3 sequence: CSASFGVDQPQHF. CDR3 coding DNA: TGCAGTGCTAGTTTCGGGGTGGATCAGCCCCAGCATTTT.

This clonotype has only a few counts. This chain connects TRBV7-2 to TRBJ2-5; possibly TRBD2 for D (6 bases). Germline-derived CDR1 and CDR2 are SGHTA and FQGNSA. V lost 3 bases and J lost 3, with 20 bases in between. The length of the CDR3 is 17 residues. The CDR3 DNA is TGTGCCAGCAGCTTTCCCCCCGCGGGGAAGGGGAAAGAGACCCAGTACTTC. It yields the protein CASSFPPAGKGKETQYF. Using reference TRBV7-2 and TRBJ2-5 for the parts outside the CDR3, the full variable domain is GAGVSQSPSNKVTEKGKDVELRCDPISGHTALYWYRQSLGQGLEFLIYFQGNSAPDKSGLPSDRFSAERTGGSVSTLTIQRTQQEDSAVYLCASSFPPAGKGKETQYFGPGTRLLVL.

This clonotype has only one observation. This chain joins TRBV9 and TRBJ2-1; 8 positions match TRBD2. The V gene end was trimmed by 0 bases and the J gene end by 2 bases; junction bases not matched to a gene: 4. The CDR3 sequence is 16 residues long. CDR1 and CDR2 (germline): SGDLS, YYNGEE. This chain's CDR3 is CASSVDPAGAYNEQFF. Here the CDR3 DNA reads TGTGCCAGCAGCGTAGATCCAGCGGGGGCCTACAATGAGCAGTTCTTC. The full variable domain, rest sourced from reference TRBV9 and TRBJ2-1, is DSGVTQTPKHLITATGQRVTLRCSPRSGDLSVYWYQQSLDQGLQFLIQYYNGEERAKGNILERFSAQQFPDLHSELNLSSLELGDSALYFCASSVDPAGAYNEQFFGPGTRLTVL.

This clonotype came up a few times. The chain carries TRBV12-3 or TRBV12-4 and TRBJ1-1; D is ambiguous. V lost 7 bases to trimming and J lost 1 base, with 7 bases between them. This CDR3 region has 12 residues. The CDR3 spells CASNQGNTEAFF. CDR3 bases: TGTGCCAGCAACCAAGGGAACACTGAAGCTTTCTTT.

The V and J genes are TRBV7-2 and TRBJ2-3; D may match TRBD1 or TRBD2 (5 bases each). The CDR3 has 15 amino acids. The V gene lost 5 bases and the J gene lost 2 bases, with 14 bases spanning the gap. CDR1 SGHTA and CDR2 FQGNSA come from the germline V gene. The CDR3 sequence is CASSRRDQDTDTQYF. In DNA form, the CDR3 reads TGTGCCAGCAGCCGACGGGACCAAGACACAGATACGCAGTATTTT.

This clonotype was seen a handful of times. This sequence joins TRBV29-1 and TRBJ2-1; a weak D match, TRBD2 (6 bases). V was cut by 7 bases and J by 4 bases, with 8 bases left in between. The germline V gene encodes CDR1 SQVTM and CDR2 ANQGSEA. The CDR3 length is 11 residues. CDR3 DNA: TGCAGCGGGGGGGATTACAATGAGCAGTTCTTC. This sequence encodes CSGGDYNEQFF.

A few counts support this clonotype. The V gene is TRBV20-1, the J gene TRBJ2-2; tentatively, D is TRBD2 (7 bases). Trimming pared 5 bases from V and 5 bases from J, leaving 12 bases between. The CDR3 totals 13 residues. CDR1 is DFQATT and CDR2 is SNEGSKA in the germline V gene (reference sequence). The DNA for the CDR3 is TGCAGTGCTCTAAAGGGGGGGACCGGGGAGCTGTTTTTT. The encoded protein is CSALKGGTGELFF.

In this sample, this clonotype turned up a few times. The chain carries TRBV12-3 or TRBV12-4 and TRBJ2-7, with 7 positions matching TRBD1. The length of the CDR3 is 14 residues. V dropped 5 bases and J dropped 1; count of bases not matched to a gene: 5. The CDR3 nucleotides are TGTGCCAGCAGTATACTGGACAGGTCCTACGAGCAGTACTTC. Protein product: CASSILDRSYEQYF.

This clonotype was seen a few times. The chain joins TRBV5-1 to TRBJ2-7, with D perhaps TRBD2 (7 bases). The germline V and J ends were trimmed by 3 bases and 6 bases, with 19 bases remaining between them. The CDR3 is 15 residues long. Germline assignment: CDR1 SGHRS and CDR2 YFSETQ. The CDR3 loop is CASSSVRGGGFEQYF. CDR3 in DNA: TGCGCCAGCAGCTCCGTTCGGGGAGGGGGATTCGAGCAGTACTTC.

This clonotype has a handful of counts. The chain employs TRBV29-1 and TRBJ2-5, with TRBD2 matching over 7 bases. V was pared by 6 bases and J by 2 bases, with 12 bases of the junction left unmatched. This CDR3 region has 15 residues. The germline gives CDR1 SQVTM, CDR2 ANQGSEA. The CDR3 region is CSVQRSWGLQETQYF. The CDR3 DNA follows: TGCAGCGTACAAAGGTCCTGGGGACTACAAGAGACCCAGTACTTC.

This clonotype was counted at least ten times. The chain uses TRBV4-2 and TRBJ1-6; the D gene is possibly TRBD1 (6 bases). V was pared by 4 bases and J by 7 bases, with 23 bases between. The CDR3 has 18 residues. From germline, CDR1 is LGHNA and CDR2 YNFKEQ. The CDR3 sequence: CASSPTATGLLGNSPLHF. CDR3 coding DNA: TGTGCCAGCAGCCCAACGGCTACAGGGTTATTGGGAAATTCACCCCTCCACTTT.

This clonotype came up many times. The genes are TRBV12-3 or TRBV12-4 and TRBJ1-5; a weak D match, TRBD1 (6 bases). CDR3 length: 14 amino acids. V was cut by 10 bases and J by 4 bases, with 17 bases left in between. The CDR3 spells CATRQQGSNQPQHF. The CDR3 DNA is TGTGCCACCCGTCAGCAGGGGAGTAATCAGCCCCAGCATTTT.